The present entry profiles one TCR beta chain with its context. Per the original data handling: Estimation of nucleated cell counts relied on the amplification of reference gene primers. Some clones are missing from TCRdb's copy, which holds only in-frame ones; the method was immunoSEQ multiplex PCR. V and J calls and clone size are as listed in that table; D and trimming were resolved from the DNA. The sample has 310,000 or so clones, around nine tenths seen once; the top ten hold 1% to 1.5%. The data belong to a study of blood T cell repertoires in COVID-19. Study background: The United States, Italy and Spain were the sources of the acute and convalescent COVID-19 samples. PBMCs, B-cell-depleted T cells, or T cells provided the cDNA or gDNA that made up the material.

Losses at the gene ends were 6 bases for V and 8 bases for J; bases not matched to a gene: 20. The germline CDR1 and CDR2 sequences are MDHEN and SYDVKM. The CDR3 has 18 residues. The origin of this receptor is a man in his sixties or seventies with acute or convalescent COVID-19. This sequence joins TRBV28 and TRBJ2-1; 9 bases match TRBD2. The specimen sequenced was peripheral blood. CDR3 in amino acids: CASSPPGEREATGDEQFF. DNA for the CDR3: TGTGCCAGCAGCCCTCCCGGGGAGCGGGAGGCCACTGGGGATGAGCAGTTCTTC.